These 16 T cell receptor beta chains came from one sample sequenced in a study of CD8 T cells in ankylosing spondylitis. Using its own MiXCR run on the 5' RACE reads, TCRdb lists one record per CDR3 protein. There are 40,000 or so distinct CDR3 sequences in the sample; more than 9.5% occur only once, and approximately 1.5% lies in the top ten. Sequencing used blood, either unsorted or a sorted T cell fraction (not recorded which). The receptors here all came from a male donor with ankylosing spondylitis or in good health (not recorded which).

By proportion, this clonotype is medium-sized. This sequence joins TRBV10-3 and TRBJ2-1, with 7 positions matching TRBD1. The V gene's germline CDR1 is ENHRY and CDR2 SYGVKD. With 7 bases clipped from V and 9 bases from J, the junction kept 3 bases outside the gene matches. This CDR3 spans 11 amino acids. The CDR3 DNA follows: TGTGCCATCACCCCAGGGGGTGAGCAGTTCTTC. Protein product: CAITPGGEQFF.

CDR3 protein: CASSLVVRWPSGPGELFF. In nucleotides, the CDR3 is TGTGCCAGCAGCTTAGTTGTGCGTTGGCCGAGTGGACCCGGGGAGCTGTTTTTT. The chain combines TRBV11-1 with TRBJ2-2; D is unresolved. The V end was cut by 1 base, the J end by 6 bases, with 21 bases between. Germline CDR1 and CDR2: SGHAT and FQDESV (reference sequence). The CDR3 covers 18 residues.

This clonotype was seen a few times. V gene TRBV5-1 combines with J gene TRBJ1-1, with D possibly being TRBD1 (6 bases). Germline CDR1 and CDR2: SGHRS and YFSETQ. V lost 0 bases to trimming and J lost 1 base, with 10 bases between them. The CDR3 runs 15 residues. CDR3 region: CASSLVGGGNTEAFF. CDR3 DNA sequence: TGCGCCAGCAGCTTGGTCGGGGGCGGGAACACTGAAGCTTTCTTT.

By share of the sample, this clonotype is medium-sized (0.01 to 0.1%). The chain couples TRBV5-1 to TRBJ2-3, with no clear D. The germline V gene encodes CDR1 SGHRS and CDR2 YFSETQ. V was cut by 1 base and J by 6 bases, with 15 bases left in between. The CDR3 sequence is 15 residues long. In nucleotides, the CDR3 is TGCGCCAGCAGCTTGAAAGGGTCACAAGGCGATACGCAGTATTTT. Its protein product is CASSLKGSQGDTQYF.

This clonotype has at least ten counts. V and J are TRBV7-2 and TRBJ1-1, with a possible D match to TRBD1 (5 bases). V lost 5 bases and J lost 0, with 16 bases in between. The length of the CDR3 is 16 residues. In germline, CDR1 is SGHTA, CDR2 FQGNSA. The CDR3 is CASSLRNDRLNTEAFF. The CDR3 bases are TGTGCCAGCAGCCTTCGCAACGACAGATTGAACACTGAAGCTTTCTTT.

This clonotype was seen a handful of times. The J gene is TRBJ2-3, the V gene TRBV5-1; a possible D gene is TRBD2 (6 bases). The germline V gene has CDR1 SGHRS and CDR2 YFSETQ. V was pared by 6 bases and J by 6 bases, with 17 bases between. The CDR3 covers 14 residues. CDR3 DNA: TGCGCCAGCACCCATGGAGGGGTGTATGATACGCAGTATTTT. Encoded protein: CASTHGGVYDTQYF.

This clonotype was counted many times. The chain carries TRBV9 and TRBJ2-1; either TRBD1 or TRBD2 may supply D (7 bases each). The CDR3 consists of 17 residues. V was cut by 4 bases and J by 7 bases, with 24 bases left in between. CDR1 is SGDLS, CDR2 YYNGEE, per germline. The CDR3 here is CASSPRGPSGFLNEQFF. The CDR3 nucleotides read TGTGCCAGCAGCCCGAGGGGGCCTAGCGGATTTTTAAATGAGCAGTTCTTC.

This clonotype was seen many times. V and J are TRBV29-1 and TRBJ2-7; 9 bases fit TRBD1. V lost 4 bases to trimming and J lost 1 base; unmatched junction nucleotides: 5. The CDR3 runs to 14 residues. Looked up from germline, CDR1 is SQVTM and CDR2 is ANQGSEA. This chain's CDR3 is CSVGSDRGSYEQYF. The DNA of the CDR3 is TGCAGCGTTGGATCGGACAGGGGTTCCTACGAGCAGTACTTC.

This clonotype was seen many times. The chain links TRBV19 to TRBJ2-2; D is unclear. Germline CDR1 reads LNHDA; CDR2 reads SQIVND (reference sequence). With 3 bases removed from V and 2 bases from J, the gap between germline ends came to 7 bases. The CDR3 is 14 amino acids. DNA for the CDR3: TGTGCCAGTAGTATGTCGAGAAACACCGGGGAGCTGTTTTTT. Its protein product is CASSMSRNTGELFF.

As concerns this clonotype: The junction does not match germline at one end; this may be a read error. The chain employs TRBV2 and TRBJ2-7; D is unresolved. Per germline, CDR1 SNHLY and CDR2 FYNNEI. The CDR3 length is 12 residues. In DNA form, the CDR3 reads TGTGCCAGTAGTGTAAGTCGATACGAGCAGTACTTC. Translating it yields CASSVSRYEQYF.

This clonotype was counted at least ten times. The chain links TRBV2 to TRBJ1-5, with TRBD1 identical over 9 bases. The junction had 8 bases not matched to a gene; V was cut back by 3 bases and J by 2 bases. Germline CDR1 reads SNHLY; CDR2 reads FYNNEI. There are 17 residues in the CDR3. CDR3 nucleotides: TGTGCCAGCAGTGATCATCTCACAGGGGGCGGCAATCAGCCCCAGCATTTT. This translates into CASSDHLTGGGNQPQHF.

This clonotype occurred many times. This rearrangement joins TRBV29-1 to TRBJ2-1; D gene unclear. The germline CDR1 and CDR2 sequences are SQVTM and ANQGSEA. This CDR3 has 17 amino acids. V lost 4 bases and J lost 0, with 19 bases in between. The CDR3 DNA follows: TGCAGCGTTGTTCGACGAACGCTCATAAGCTCCTACAATGAGCAGTTCTTC. Translating gives CSVVRRTLISSYNEQFF.

At least ten counts were recorded for this clonotype. This chain uses TRBV6-5 with TRBJ1-2; TRBD1 aligns across 9 bases. V lost 4 bases, J lost 0 bases, and 6 bases stayed unmatched. CDR1 and CDR2 from the germline V gene are MNHEY and SVGAGI. There are 16 residues in the CDR3. CDR3 DNA sequence: TGTGCCAGCAGTTCCTGGACAGGGGCTTCTAACTATGGCTACACCTTC. Translated: CASSSWTGASNYGYTF.

This clonotype was observed many times. DNA of the CDR3: TGTGCCAGCAGTGAATCCCAGGGGAGCTCCTACAATGAGCAGTTCTTC. Amino acids: CASSESQGSSYNEQFF. The chain carries TRBV25-1 and TRBJ2-1, with D tentatively TRBD1 (6 bases). This CDR3 is 16 amino acids long. Germline-derived CDR1 and CDR2 are MGHDK and SYGVNS. Trimming stripped 1 base from V and 0 bases from J, with 10 bases between. Based on the CDR3 plus reference TRBV25-1 and TRBJ2-1, the full variable domain is EADIYQTPRYLVIGTGKKITLECSQTMGHDKMYWYQQDPGMELHLIHYSYGVNSTEKGDLSSESTVSRIRTEHFPLTLESARPSHTSQYLCASSESQGSSYNEQFFGPGTRLTVL.

The chain couples TRBV2 to TRBJ2-1, with TRBD2 identical over 14 bases. Germline V gene lookup returns CDR1 SNHLY and CDR2 FYNNEI. With 4 bases clipped from V and 13 bases from J, the junction kept 9 bases outside the gene matches. This CDR3 contains 15 residues. The CDR3 spells CASSVTSGGVGLQFF. The DNA for the CDR3 is TGTGCCAGCAGTGTGACTAGCGGGGGGGTCGGATTACAGTTCTTC.

This rearrangement joins TRBV5-5 to TRBJ2-1; TRBD2 matches 7 bases. Germline V gene data show CDR1 as SGHKS and CDR2 as YYEKEE (reference sequence). The CDR3 sequence is 15 residues long. Trimming at V came to 5 bases and at J to 7 bases, leaving 12 bases not matched to a gene. CDR3 DNA: TGTGCCAGCAGGGGGGGGTTCGAGGGTTGGAATGAGCAGTTCTTC. Translation gives CASRGGFEGWNEQFF.